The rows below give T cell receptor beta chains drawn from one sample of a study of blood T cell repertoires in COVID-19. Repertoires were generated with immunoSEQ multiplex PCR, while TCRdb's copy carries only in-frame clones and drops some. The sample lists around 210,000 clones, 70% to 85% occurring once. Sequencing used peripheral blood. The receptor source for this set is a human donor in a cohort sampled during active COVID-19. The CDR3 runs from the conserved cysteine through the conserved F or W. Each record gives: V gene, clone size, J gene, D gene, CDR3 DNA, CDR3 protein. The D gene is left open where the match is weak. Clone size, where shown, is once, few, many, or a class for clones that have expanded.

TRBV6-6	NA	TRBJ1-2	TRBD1	TGTGCCAGCAGTGACAGGGGGCGGTTTGGCTACACCTTC	CASSDRGRFGYTF
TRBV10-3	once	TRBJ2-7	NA	TGTGCCATCAGTGAGTCGGGCGGGCTCCACGAGCAGTACTTC	CAISESGGLHEQYF
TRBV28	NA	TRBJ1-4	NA	TGTGCCAGCAGCCCATTTGAGGAAGAAAAACTGTTTTTT	CASSPFEEEKLFF
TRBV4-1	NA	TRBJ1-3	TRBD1	TGCGCCAGCAGCCAAGTTGCAGGGGGCGTTGACTCTGGAAACACCATATATTTT	CASSQVAGGVDSGNTIYF
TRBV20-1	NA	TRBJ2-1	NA	TGCAGTGCGTGGAGCAATGAGCAGTTCTTC	CSAWSNEQFF
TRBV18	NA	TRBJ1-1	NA	TGTGCCAGCTCACCTGGACAGAATAGTCTGACTGAAGCTTTCTTT	CASSPGQNSLTEAFF
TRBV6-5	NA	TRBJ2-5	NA	TGTGCCAGCAGCAAGACCCAGGCTTTGGAGACCCAGTACTTC	CASSKTQALETQYF
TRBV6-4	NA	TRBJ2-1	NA	TGTGCCAGCAGTGAATTTTCAGAGGTTCTCGGTGAGCAGTTCTTC	CASSEFSEVLGEQFF
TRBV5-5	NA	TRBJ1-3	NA	TGTGCCAGCAGCTTGGCATTACCGGCAGGCTTTGGAAACACCATATATTTT	CASSLALPAGFGNTIYF
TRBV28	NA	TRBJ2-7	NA	TGTGCCAGCAGACCCTCGCGAGGTCGCGCCTACGAGCAGTACTTC	CASRPSRGRAYEQYF
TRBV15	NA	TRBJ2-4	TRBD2	TGTGCCACCAGCAGAGGGCCAGTGGTTGAAGCGGGAGAGAACATTCAGTACTTC	CATSRGPVVEAGENIQYF
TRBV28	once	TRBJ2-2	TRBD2	TGTGCCAGCAGACCCAGGACTAGTTCGAACACCGGGGAGCTGTTTTTT	CASRPRTSSNTGELFF
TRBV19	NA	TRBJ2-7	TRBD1	TGTGCCAGTAGTAGAGGGACAGACACCTACGAGCAGTACTTC	CASSRGTDTYEQYF
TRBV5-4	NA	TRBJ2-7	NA	TGTGCCAGCAGTATAAAGACAGTTAACGAGCAGTACTTC	CASSIKTVNEQYF
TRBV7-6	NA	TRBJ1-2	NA	TGTGCCAGCAGCTCCTTGGCAGGCGACTATGGCTACACCTTC	CASSSLAGDYGYTF
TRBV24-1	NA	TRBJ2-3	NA	TGTGCCACCAGTACGAGAAAGGAGTTATATACGCAGTATTTT	CATSTRKELYTQYF
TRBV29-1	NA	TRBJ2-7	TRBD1	TGCAGCGCTAAAGGACAGGGAAGCTCCTACGAGCAGTACTTC	CSAKGQGSSYEQYF
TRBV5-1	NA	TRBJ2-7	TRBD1	TGCGCCAGCAGTTCCGGGACAGAGTACGAGCAGTACTTC	CASSSGTEYEQYF
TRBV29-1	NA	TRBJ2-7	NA	TGCAGCGTTCGGGTAGGGGATGGCGAGCAGTACTTC	CSVRVGDGEQYF
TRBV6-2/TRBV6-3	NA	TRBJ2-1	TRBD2	TGTGCCAGCAGTTACATGGCTAGCGGGAAGTCTGAGCAGTTCTTC	CASSYMASGKSEQFF
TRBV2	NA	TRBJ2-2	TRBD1	TGTGCCAGCGGCCGGGACAGGGGGAACACCGGGGAGCTGTTTTTT	CASGRDRGNTGELFF
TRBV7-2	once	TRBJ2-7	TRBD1	TGTGCCAGCAGCTGGACAGGGTACGAGCAGTACTTC	CASSWTGYEQYF